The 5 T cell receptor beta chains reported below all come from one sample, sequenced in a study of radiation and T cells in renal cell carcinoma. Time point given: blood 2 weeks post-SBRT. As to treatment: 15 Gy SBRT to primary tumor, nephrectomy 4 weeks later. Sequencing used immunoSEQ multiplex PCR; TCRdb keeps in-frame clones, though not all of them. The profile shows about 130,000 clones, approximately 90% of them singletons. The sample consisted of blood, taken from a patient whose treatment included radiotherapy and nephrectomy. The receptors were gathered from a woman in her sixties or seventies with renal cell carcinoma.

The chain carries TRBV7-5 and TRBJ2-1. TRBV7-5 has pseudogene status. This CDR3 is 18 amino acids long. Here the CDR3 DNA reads TGTGCCAGAAGCTTAGCGAGGGCTTCCTCCAGGGCCAACAATGAGCAGTTCTTC. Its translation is CARSLARASSRANNEQFF.

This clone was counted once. This CDR3 is CASSLQGWTEAFF. For the CDR3, the DNA is TGTGCCAGCAGTTTACAGGGGTGGACTGAAGCTTTCTTT. The chain has TRBV28 and TRBJ1-1; a weak D match, TRBD1 (6 bases). V lost 2 bases, J lost 5 bases, and 9 bases lay in between. Germline CDR1 MDHEN, CDR2 SYDVKM. The CDR3 is 13 residues long.

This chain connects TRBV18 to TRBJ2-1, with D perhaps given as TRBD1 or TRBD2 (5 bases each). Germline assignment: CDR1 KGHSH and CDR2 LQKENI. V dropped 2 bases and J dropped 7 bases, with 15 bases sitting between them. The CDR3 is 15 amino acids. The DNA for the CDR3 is TGTGCCAGCTCACCAATAGGGACCGCGCCGAATGAGCAGTTCTTC. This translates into CASSPIGTAPNEQFF. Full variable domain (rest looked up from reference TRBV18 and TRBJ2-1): NAGVMQNPRHLVRRRGQEARLRCSPMKGHSHVYWYRQLPEEGLKFMVYLQKENIIDESGMPKERFSAEFPKEGPSILRIQQVVRGDSAAYFCASSPIGTAPNEQFFGPGTRLTVL.

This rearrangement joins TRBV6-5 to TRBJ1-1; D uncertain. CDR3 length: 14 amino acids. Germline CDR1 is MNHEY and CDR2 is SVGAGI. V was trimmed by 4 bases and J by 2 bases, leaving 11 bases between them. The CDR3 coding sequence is TGTGCCAGCAGTTCCGGAAACAGAAACACTGAAGCTTTCTTT. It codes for CASSSGNRNTEAFF.

In DNA, the CDR3 is TGTGCCAGCAGGCTTGGAAACACCATATATTTT. Translation: CASRLGNTIYF. This chain uses TRBV28 with TRBJ1-3; D not certain. V was cut by 6 bases and J by 3 bases, with 3 bases left in between. CDR1 MDHEN and CDR2 SYDVKM come from the germline V gene. There are 11 residues in the CDR3.